The T cell receptor (beta chain) under discussion was sequenced for a study of blood T cell repertoires in COVID-19. Libraries were prepared by immunoSEQ multiplex PCR; TCRdb keeps only in-frame clonotypes and omits some of them. The sample lists about 370,000 clones, roughly nine tenths occurring once. The germline CDR1 and CDR2 sequences are SGHTA and FQGTGA. V lost 2 bases to trimming and J lost 5 bases; unmatched junction nucleotides: 10. The CDR3 totals 16 residues. The chain combines TRBV7-3 with TRBJ2-5, with TRBD2 matching over 8 bases. The receptor comes from a man between 18 and 29 years old who had recovered from COVID-19. Sequencing was performed on PBMCs or T cells enriched from blood (not recorded which). The chain's CDR3 is CASSLSGGALWETQYF. The CDR3 nucleotides are TGTGCCAGCAGCTTATCGGGGGGGGCCCTCTGGGAGACCCAGTACTTC.